The 29 T cell receptor beta chains presented below share a single source sample, sequenced in a study of T cell responses to AZD1222 COVID-19 vaccine. Libraries were prepared by immunoSEQ multiplex PCR; TCRdb keeps only in-frame clonotypes and omits some of them. The sample consists of about 130,000 clones, 85% to 90% of them appearing once. Sequences were derived from peripheral blood, sampled 28 days after the second AZD1222 dose. The receptors shown here come from an adult who received the AZD1222 COVID-19 vaccine.

The chain recombines TRBV6-5 with TRBJ1-1; D remains unclear. Trimming cost V 5 bases and J 1 base, with 14 bases left between them. Germline loops: CDR1 MNHEY, CDR2 SVGAGI. This CDR3 region has 15 residues. In nucleotides, the CDR3 is TGTGCCAGCAGTAACCCGGCCGAGGCGAACACTGAAGCTTTCTTT. As protein: CASSNPAEANTEAFF.

This sequence joins TRBV30 and TRBJ1-2; D is ambiguous. The V gene's germline CDR1 is GTSNPN and CDR2 SVGIG (reference sequence). Deletions cut 3 bases from V and 8 bases from J, with 7 bases between. The CDR3 sequence is 10 residues long. The CDR3 here is CAWSTVGYTF. The CDR3 coding sequence is TGTGCCTGGAGCACGGTAGGCTACACCTTC.

The chain has TRBV3-1 (or the pseudogene TRBV3-2) and TRBJ2-7; tentatively, D is TRBD2 (6 bases). Deletions cut 2 bases from V and 6 bases from J, with 14 bases between. Germline CDR1 and CDR2: LGHDT and YNNKEL (reference sequence). The CDR3 covers 14 residues. CDR3 region: CASSQSPRDGEQYF. The CDR3 bases are TGTGCCAGCAGCCAAAGTCCGCGGGATGGCGAGCAGTACTTC.

CDR3 in amino acids: CASSLTSGTQYF. In nucleotides, the CDR3 is TGTGCCAGCAGTCTCACTAGCGGTACGCAGTATTTT. This sequence joins TRBV12-3 or TRBV12-4 and TRBJ2-3; TRBD2 aligns across 8 bases. The CDR3 totals 12 residues. J lost 8 bases, V lost 5 bases, and 3 bases had no gene match.

This clone was seen just once. The chain is built from TRBV19 and TRBJ2-1; D gene ambiguous. Trimming stripped 9 bases from V and 2 bases from J, with 8 bases between. The CDR3 covers 12 residues. The germline gives CDR1 LNHDA, CDR2 SQIVND (reference sequence). The CDR3 loop is CASKAAYNEQFF. CDR3 nucleotides: TGTGCCAGCAAGGCTGCCTACAATGAGCAGTTCTTC.

This chain joins TRBV28 and TRBJ2-7; 8 nucleotides line up with TRBD2. The CDR3 sequence is 13 residues long. V shed 9 bases, J shed 2 bases, and the junction held 6 bases outside the gene matches. The germline CDR1 and CDR2 sequences are MDHEN and SYDVKM. DNA of the CDR3: TGTGCCAGTCTTAGGACTAGCCCCTACGAGCAGTACTTC. Amino acid sequence: CASLRTSPYEQYF.

This clone was seen a single time. The J gene is TRBJ2-3, the V gene TRBV10-1; 12 bases map to TRBD2. The CDR3 length is 18 residues. Germline values: CDR1 WNHNN, CDR2 SYGVQD (reference sequence). V gave up 0 bases and J gave up 8 bases; unmatched junction bases: 12. This CDR3 reads CASSESYLGTSGRSTQYF. The DNA for the CDR3 is TGCGCCAGCAGTGAGTCCTATCTCGGGACTAGCGGGCGTAGTACGCAGTATTTT.

This chain connects TRBV18 to TRBJ1-6; D gene uncertain. CDR3 size: 13 residues. Trimming took off 7 bases at V and 8 bases at J, with 12 bases between the two ends. CDR1 and CDR2 from the germline V gene are KGHSH and LQKENI. The CDR3 reads CASLAGWDSPLHF. The CDR3 DNA reads as TGTGCCAGCTTAGCCGGGTGGGATTCACCCCTCCACTTT.

The genes are TRBV18 and TRBJ1-4; D unclear. The germline V gene encodes CDR1 KGHSH and CDR2 LQKENI. The CDR3 is 13 residues long. Trimming shortened V by 3 bases and J by 8 bases, and 10 bases separated the two germline ends. The CDR3 spells CASSPPTREKLFF. The CDR3, as DNA: TGTGCCAGCTCACCCCCGACCCGAGAAAAACTGTTTTTT. Combining the CDR3 with reference TRBV18 and TRBJ1-4 gives the whole variable domain NAGVMQNPRHLVRRRGQEARLRCSPMKGHSHVYWYRQLPEEGLKFMVYLQKENIIDESGMPKERFSAEFPKEGPSILRIQQVVRGDSAAYFCASSPPTREKLFFGSGTQLSVL.

The chain employs TRBV28 and TRBJ1-5, with D possibly TRBD1 on 5 matching bases. The V end lost 6 bases, the J end lost 1 base, and 16 bases lay between the germline ends. This CDR3 has 16 residues. CDR1 is MDHEN and CDR2 is SYDVKM in the germline V gene. CDR3 region: CASSRYLGTSNQPQHF. The CDR3 DNA reads as TGTGCCAGCAGCCGATACCTCGGGACGAGCAATCAGCCCCAGCATTTT.

The chain combines TRBV5-5 with TRBJ1-3, with 8 positions matching TRBD1. The V segment lost 3 bases and the J segment 4 bases; nucleotides outside the gene matches: 3. This CDR3 contains 14 residues. Germline loops: CDR1 SGHKS, CDR2 YYEKEE (reference sequence). This chain's CDR3 is CASSSQGAGNTIYF. The CDR3 nucleotides are TGTGCCAGCAGCTCGCAGGGGGCCGGAAACACCATATATTTT.

The chain carries TRBV2 and TRBJ1-4; D unclear. CDR3 size: 13 residues. Germline lookup yields CDR1 SNHLY and CDR2 FYNNEI. V shed 10 bases and J shed 3 bases, with 12 bases lying between them. CDR3 DNA: TGTGCCACCTCCCAAGCGCCTAATGAAAAACTGTTTTTT. Its translation: CATSQAPNEKLFF.

This clone has more than one count but fewer than ten. The chain combines TRBV19 with TRBJ2-2; no clear D. Germline V gene data show CDR1 as LNHDA and CDR2 as SQIVND (reference sequence). CDR3 length equals 16 residues. Trimming pared 2 bases from V and 6 bases from J, leaving 16 bases between. CDR3 sequence (DNA): TGTGCCAGTAGTATATCGGACCGAGGTTGGCCCGGGGAGCTGTTTTTT. It codes for CASSISDRGWPGELFF.

This chain uses TRBV5-1 with TRBJ2-1; TRBD1 is a possible D gene (6 bases). This CDR3 is 15 amino acids long. Trimming took 3 bases from V and 8 from J, leaving 18 bases between them. Per germline, CDR1 SGHRS and CDR2 YFSETQ. The CDR3 DNA reads as TGCGCCAGCAGCTCAAAAATTACAGGGCAGGATGAGCAGTTCTTC. Translation: CASSSKITGQDEQFF.

This chain uses TRBV4-1 with TRBJ1-1; D gene uncertain. V was clipped by 10 bases and J by 5 bases, with 14 bases between them. The CDR3 is 12 residues long. Germline lookup yields CDR1 MGHRA and CDR2 YSYEKL. CDR3 sequence (DNA): TGCGCCACCCCTTACGACGCGACTGAAGCTTTCTTT. Translating it yields CATPYDATEAFF.

The V and J genes are TRBV27 and TRBJ2-2; 10 bases align to TRBD2. The V gene end was trimmed by 1 base and the J gene end by 4 bases; junction bases not matched to a gene: 9. The CDR3 loop spans 18 amino acids. Germline assignment: CDR1 MNHEY and CDR2 SMNVEV (reference sequence). The CDR3 DNA sequence: TGTGCCAGCAGTTTATTGAAGCGGGGGGGACCGGGCACCGGGGAGCTGTTTTTT. It codes for CASSLLKRGGPGTGELFF.

This chain links TRBV18 with TRBJ1-2, with 7 bases that match TRBD1. The CDR3 totals 15 residues. Germline loops: CDR1 KGHSH, CDR2 LQKENI. V trimming: 2 bases; J trimming: 0 bases; junction bases outside the gene matches: 3. The CDR3: CASSPRGPTNYGYTF. In DNA, the CDR3 is TGTGCCAGCTCACCAAGGGGGCCCACTAACTATGGCTACACCTTC.

The V call is TRBV7-8, the J call TRBJ1-2; possibly TRBD1 for D (6 bases). The V and J ends lost 4 bases and 8 bases respectively, with 20 bases between them. The germline CDR1 and CDR2 sequences are SGHVS and FQNEAQ. The CDR3 is made up of 15 amino acids. The CDR3 region is CASSWPPQGRGGYTF. CDR3 bases: TGTGCCAGCAGCTGGCCCCCACAGGGCCGGGGCGGCTACACCTTC.

V gene TRBV2 combines with J gene TRBJ2-5; TRBD1 or TRBD2 may be the D gene (5 bases each). Germline values: CDR1 SNHLY, CDR2 FYNNEI. V gave up 5 bases and J gave up 4 bases, with 17 bases separating them. CDR3 length: 15 amino acids. CDR3 in DNA: TGTGCCAGCAGTCAGTGGGGGACCGCCCCAGAGACCCAGTACTTC. Translation gives CASSQWGTAPETQYF.

The chain joins TRBV5-1 to TRBJ2-5; D may be TRBD1 (5 bases). Germline V gene lookup returns CDR1 SGHRS and CDR2 YFSETQ. V was clipped by 0 bases and J by 1 base, with 10 bases between them. The CDR3 totals 15 residues. Here the CDR3 DNA reads TGCGCCAGCAGCTTGGCCCCTCAGGGCCAAGAGACCCAGTACTTC. Its translation: CASSLAPQGQETQYF.

The chain has TRBV5-1 and TRBJ1-2; D uncertain. V lost 4 bases and J lost 4, with 14 bases in between. The CDR3 runs to 14 residues. From germline, CDR1 is SGHRS and CDR2 YFSETQ. For the CDR3, the DNA is TGCGCCAGCAGCGCCGGTCCCCGAAGCTATGGCTACACCTTC. It translates to CASSAGPRSYGYTF.

The V gene is TRBV12-3 or TRBV12-4, the J gene TRBJ1-1; D unresolved. With 3 bases removed from V and 4 bases from J, the gap between germline ends came to 9 bases. The CDR3 is made up of 13 amino acids. The CDR3 nucleotides read TGTGCCAGCAGTTTCTGGGTTGGCACTGAAGCTTTCTTT. Translating gives CASSFWVGTEAFF.

J is TRBJ1-5 and V is TRBV11-2; 8 bases are a match to TRBD1. The CDR3 consists of 15 residues. Germline V CDR1 and CDR2: SGHAT, FQNNGV. The V gene end was trimmed by 5 bases and the J gene end by 1 base; junction bases not matched to a gene: 4. CDR3 in DNA: TGTGCCAGCAGCCGGACAGGGCTAAGCAATCAGCCCCAGCATTTT. It specifies CASSRTGLSNQPQHF.

The chain links TRBV6-5 to TRBJ1-6, with D uncertain. The CDR3 sequence is 14 residues long. Germline CDR1 reads MNHEY; CDR2 reads SVGAGI. This chain's CDR3 is CATYAGQHNSPLHF. The CDR3, as DNA: TGTGCTACCTACGCCGGGCAGCATAATTCACCCCTCCACTTT.

The chain is built from TRBV9 and TRBJ1-3; D is unresolved. CDR1 SGDLS and CDR2 YYNGEE come from the germline V gene. Trimming shortened V by 3 bases and J by 4 bases, and 11 bases separated the two germline ends. The CDR3 extends over 14 amino acids. The CDR3 here is CASSGDPLGNTIYF. DNA for the CDR3: TGTGCCAGCAGCGGAGACCCGCTCGGAAACACCATATATTTT. Full variable domain (rest looked up from reference TRBV9 and TRBJ1-3): DSGVTQTPKHLITATGQRVTLRCSPRSGDLSVYWYQQSLDQGLQFLIQYYNGEERAKGNILERFSAQQFPDLHSELNLSSLELGDSALYFCASSGDPLGNTIYFGEGSWLTVV.

The chain couples TRBV7-2 to TRBJ2-5; no clear D gene. The CDR3 runs 13 residues. Germline values: CDR1 SGHTA, CDR2 FQGNSA. The V and J ends lost 5 bases and 0 bases respectively, with 7 bases between them. This CDR3 is CASSRFYQETQYF. In DNA form, the CDR3 reads TGTGCCAGCAGCCGGTTTTACCAAGAGACCCAGTACTTC.

This sequence joins TRBV12-3 or TRBV12-4 and TRBJ1-1; 7 positions agree with TRBD1. The CDR3 is 13 amino acids. V trimming: 5 bases; J trimming: 7 bases; junction bases outside the gene matches: 7. Here the CDR3 reads CASSATGVVEAFF. CDR3 bases: TGTGCCAGCAGTGCAACAGGGGTCGTTGAAGCTTTCTTT.

V usage is TRBV6-5 and J usage is TRBJ1-2, with 10 bases aligning to TRBD1. The CDR3 has 14 residues. The V gene end was trimmed by 10 bases and the J gene end by 4 bases; junction bases not matched to a gene: 9. CDR1 and CDR2 (germline): MNHEY, SVGAGI. Written as DNA, the CDR3 is TGTGCCACCTCTTCGGACAGGGGGGGCTATGGCTACACCTTC. This encodes CATSSDRGGYGYTF.

This clone appeared a single time. The genes are TRBV5-3 and TRBJ1-4; D is ambiguous. TRBV5-3 is assigned to the ORF class and has an uncertain function. V lost 3 bases, J lost 4 bases, and 4 bases lay in between. The CDR3 covers 12 residues. The CDR3 DNA reads as TGTGCCAGAAGCTGCCGTAATGAAAAACTGTTTTTT. It translates to CARSCRNEKLFF.